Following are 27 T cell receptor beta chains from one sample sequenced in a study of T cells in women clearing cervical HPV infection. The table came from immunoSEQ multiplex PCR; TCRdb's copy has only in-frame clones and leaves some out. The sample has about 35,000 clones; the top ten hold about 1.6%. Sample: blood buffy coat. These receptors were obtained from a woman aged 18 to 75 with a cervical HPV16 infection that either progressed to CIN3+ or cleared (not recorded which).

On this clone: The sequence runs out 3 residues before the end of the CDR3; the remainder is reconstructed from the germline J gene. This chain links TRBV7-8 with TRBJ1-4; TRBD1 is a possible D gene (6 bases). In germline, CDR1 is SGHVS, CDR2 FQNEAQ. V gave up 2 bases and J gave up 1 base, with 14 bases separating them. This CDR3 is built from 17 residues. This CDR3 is CASSLRKQGRTNEKLFF. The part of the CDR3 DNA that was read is TGTGCCAGCAGCTTACGAAAACAGGGAAGAACTAATGAAAAA.

This chain's CDR3 is CSAGQGSVDGYTF. CDR3 bases read: TGCAGTGCTGGGCAGGGTTCGGTCGATGGC. The J gene is TRBJ1-2, the V gene TRBV20-1; D is perhaps TRBD1 (5 bases). The read ends 3 residues shy of where the CDR3 ends; the end is completed using the germline J gene. Germline-derived CDR1 and CDR2 are DFQATT and SNEGSKA (reference sequence). The V end lost 5 bases, the J end lost 6 bases, and 16 bases lay between the germline ends. The CDR3 sequence is 13 residues long.

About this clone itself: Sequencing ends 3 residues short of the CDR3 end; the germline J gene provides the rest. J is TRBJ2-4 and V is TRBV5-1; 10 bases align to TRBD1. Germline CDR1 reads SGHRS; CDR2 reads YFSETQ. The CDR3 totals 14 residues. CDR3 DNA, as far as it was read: TGCGCCAGCAGCCCCTGGGGACAGGGGTATGGT. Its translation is CASSPWGQGYG. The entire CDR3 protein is CASSPWGQGYGQYF.

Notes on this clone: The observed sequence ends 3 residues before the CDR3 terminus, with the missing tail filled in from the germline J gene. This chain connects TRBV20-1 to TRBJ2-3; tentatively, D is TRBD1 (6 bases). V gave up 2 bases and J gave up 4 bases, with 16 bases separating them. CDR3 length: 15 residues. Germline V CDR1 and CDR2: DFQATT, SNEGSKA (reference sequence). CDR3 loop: CSARPITGYADTQYF. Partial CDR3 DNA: TGCAGTGCTAGACCGATCACAGGGTACGCAGATACG.

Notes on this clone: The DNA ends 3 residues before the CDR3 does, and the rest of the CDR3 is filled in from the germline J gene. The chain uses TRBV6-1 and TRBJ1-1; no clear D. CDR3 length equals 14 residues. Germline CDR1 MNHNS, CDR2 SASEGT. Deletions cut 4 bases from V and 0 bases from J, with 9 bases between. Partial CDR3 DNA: TGTGCCAGCAGTGTTACCCAGGTGAACACTGAA. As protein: CASSVTQVNTE. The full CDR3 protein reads CASSVTQVNTEAFF.

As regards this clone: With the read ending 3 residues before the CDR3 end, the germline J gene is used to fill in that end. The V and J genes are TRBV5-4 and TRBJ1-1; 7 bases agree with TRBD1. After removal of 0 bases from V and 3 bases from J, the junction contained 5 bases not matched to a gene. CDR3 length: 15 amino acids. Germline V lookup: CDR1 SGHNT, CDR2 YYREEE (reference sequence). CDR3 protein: CASSLVTGWDTEAFF. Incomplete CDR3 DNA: TGTGCCAGCAGCTTGGTGACAGGGTGGGACACTGAA.

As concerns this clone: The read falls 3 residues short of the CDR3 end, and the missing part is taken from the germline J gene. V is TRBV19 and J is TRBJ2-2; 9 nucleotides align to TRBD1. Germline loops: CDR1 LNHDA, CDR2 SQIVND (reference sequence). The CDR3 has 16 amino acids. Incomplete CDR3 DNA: TGTGCCAGTAGTACCTCTCCGGGACAGGGAAAGGAAAAG. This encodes CASSTSPGQGKEK. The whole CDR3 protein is CASSTSPGQGKEKLFF.

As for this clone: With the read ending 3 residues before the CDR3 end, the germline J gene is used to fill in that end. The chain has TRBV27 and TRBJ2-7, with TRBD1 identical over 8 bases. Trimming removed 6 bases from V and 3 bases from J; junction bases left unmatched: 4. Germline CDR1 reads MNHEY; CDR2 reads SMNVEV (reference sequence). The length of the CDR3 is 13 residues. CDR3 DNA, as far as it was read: TGTGCCAGCAGCACAGGGGGTCACTACGAG. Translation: CASSTGGHYE. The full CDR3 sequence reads CASSTGGHYEQYF.

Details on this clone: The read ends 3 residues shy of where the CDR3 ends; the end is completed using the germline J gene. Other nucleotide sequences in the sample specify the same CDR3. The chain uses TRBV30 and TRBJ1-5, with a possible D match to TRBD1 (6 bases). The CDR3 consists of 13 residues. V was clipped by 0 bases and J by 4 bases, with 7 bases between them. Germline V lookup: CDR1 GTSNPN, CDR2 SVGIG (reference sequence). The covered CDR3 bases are TGTGCCTGGAGTGTACAGGGAAATCAGCCC. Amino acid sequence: CAWSVQGNQP. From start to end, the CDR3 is CAWSVQGNQPQHF.

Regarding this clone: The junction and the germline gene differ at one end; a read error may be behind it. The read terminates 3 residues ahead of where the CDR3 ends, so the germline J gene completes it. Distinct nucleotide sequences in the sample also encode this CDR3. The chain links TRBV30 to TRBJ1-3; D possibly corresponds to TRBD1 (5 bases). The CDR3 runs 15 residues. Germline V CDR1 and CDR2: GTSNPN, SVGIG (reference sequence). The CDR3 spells CAWSKGLVGGNTIYF. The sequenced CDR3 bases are TGTGCCTGGAGTAAGGGACTCGTGGGGGGAAACACT. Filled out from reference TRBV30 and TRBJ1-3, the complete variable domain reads SQTIHQWPATLVQPVGSPLSLECTVEGTSNPNLYWYRQAAGRGLQLLFYSVGIGQISSEVPQNLSASRPQDRQFILSSKKLLLSDSGFYLCAWSKGLVGGNTIYFGEGSWLTVV.

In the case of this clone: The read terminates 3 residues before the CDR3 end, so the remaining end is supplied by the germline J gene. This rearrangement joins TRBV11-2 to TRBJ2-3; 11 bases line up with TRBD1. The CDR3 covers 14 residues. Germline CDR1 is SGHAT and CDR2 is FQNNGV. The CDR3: CASSPGTGGQPQYF. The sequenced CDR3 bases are TGTGCCAGCAGTCCCGGGACAGGGGGTCAGCCG.

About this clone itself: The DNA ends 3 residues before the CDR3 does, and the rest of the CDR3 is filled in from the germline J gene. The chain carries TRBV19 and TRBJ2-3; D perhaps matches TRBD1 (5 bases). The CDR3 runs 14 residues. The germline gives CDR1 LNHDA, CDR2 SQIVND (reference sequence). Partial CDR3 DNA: TGTGCCAGTAACTTTTTGGGGCGGAGTCAGCCG. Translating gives CASNFLGRSQP. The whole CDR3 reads CASNFLGRSQPQYF.

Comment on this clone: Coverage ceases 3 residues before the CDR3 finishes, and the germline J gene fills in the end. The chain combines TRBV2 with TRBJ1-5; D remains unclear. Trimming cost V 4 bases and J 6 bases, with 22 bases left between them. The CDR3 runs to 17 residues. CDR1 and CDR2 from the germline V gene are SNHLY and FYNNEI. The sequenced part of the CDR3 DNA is TGTGCCAGCAGTGGATTAGCTGGAGAGGTTTTTACTCAGCCC. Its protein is CASSGLAGEVFTQP. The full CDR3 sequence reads CASSGLAGEVFTQPQHF.

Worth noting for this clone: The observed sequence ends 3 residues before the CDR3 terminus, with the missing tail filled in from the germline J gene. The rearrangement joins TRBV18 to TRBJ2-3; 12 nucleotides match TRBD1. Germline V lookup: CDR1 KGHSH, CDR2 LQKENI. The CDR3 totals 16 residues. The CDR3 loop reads CASSPLGQGAGETQYF. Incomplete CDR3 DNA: TGTGCCAGCTCACCATTGGGACAGGGGGCAGGAGAGACG. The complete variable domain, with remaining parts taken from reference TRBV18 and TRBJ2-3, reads NAGVMQNPRHLVRRRGQEARLRCSPMKGHSHVYWYRQLPEEGLKFMVYLQKENIIDESGMPKERFSAEFPKEGPSILRIQQVVRGDSAAYFCASSPLGQGAGETQYFGPGTRLTVL.

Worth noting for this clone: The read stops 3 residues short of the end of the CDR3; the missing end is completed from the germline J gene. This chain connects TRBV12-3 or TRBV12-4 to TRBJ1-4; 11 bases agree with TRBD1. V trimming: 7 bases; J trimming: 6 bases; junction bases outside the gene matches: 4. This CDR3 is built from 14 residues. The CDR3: CASTRTGGDEKLFF. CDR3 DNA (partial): TGTGCCAGCACTCGGACAGGGGGCGATGAAAAA.

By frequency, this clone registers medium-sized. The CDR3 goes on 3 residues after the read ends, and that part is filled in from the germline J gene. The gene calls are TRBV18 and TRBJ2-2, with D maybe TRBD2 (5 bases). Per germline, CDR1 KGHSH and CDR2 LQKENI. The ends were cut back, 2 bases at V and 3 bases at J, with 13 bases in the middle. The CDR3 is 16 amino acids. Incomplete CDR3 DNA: TGTGCCAGCTCACCATTAGGCCAGGAGGACACCGGGGAG. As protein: CASSPLGQEDTGE. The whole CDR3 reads CASSPLGQEDTGELFF.

CDR3 region: CASSSGLGDNEKLFF. CDR3 DNA (partial): TGTGCCAGCAGCTCCGGGTTAGGTGATAATGAAAAA. The chain is built from TRBV7-9 and TRBJ1-4; D gene unclear. The read terminates 3 residues ahead of where the CDR3 ends, so the germline J gene completes it. The V end lost 4 bases, the J end lost 4 bases, and 13 bases lay between the germline ends. The germline V gene encodes CDR1 SEHNR and CDR2 FQNEAQ (reference sequence). The CDR3 runs 15 residues.

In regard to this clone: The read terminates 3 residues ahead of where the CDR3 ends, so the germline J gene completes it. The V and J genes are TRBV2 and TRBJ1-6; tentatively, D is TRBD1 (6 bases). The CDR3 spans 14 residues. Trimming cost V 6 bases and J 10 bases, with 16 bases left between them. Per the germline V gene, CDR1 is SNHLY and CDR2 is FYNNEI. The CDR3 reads CASRDTGIGSPLHF. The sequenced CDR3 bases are TGTGCCAGCAGGGACACAGGGATCGGGTCACCC.

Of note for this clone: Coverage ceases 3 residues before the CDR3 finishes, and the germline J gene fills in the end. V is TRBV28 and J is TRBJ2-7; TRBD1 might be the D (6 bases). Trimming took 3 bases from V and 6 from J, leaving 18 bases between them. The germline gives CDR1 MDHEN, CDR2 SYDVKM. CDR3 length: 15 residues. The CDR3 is CASSLSSFKGGEQYF. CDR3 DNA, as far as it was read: TGTGCCAGCAGTTTGAGCAGTTTCAAAGGGGGCGAG.

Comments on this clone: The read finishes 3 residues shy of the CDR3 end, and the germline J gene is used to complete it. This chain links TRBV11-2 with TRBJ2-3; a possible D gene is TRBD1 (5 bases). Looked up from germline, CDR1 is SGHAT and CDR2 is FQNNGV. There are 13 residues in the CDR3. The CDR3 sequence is CASSLDREETQYF. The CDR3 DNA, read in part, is TGTGCCAGCAGCTTAGACAGGGAAGAGACG.

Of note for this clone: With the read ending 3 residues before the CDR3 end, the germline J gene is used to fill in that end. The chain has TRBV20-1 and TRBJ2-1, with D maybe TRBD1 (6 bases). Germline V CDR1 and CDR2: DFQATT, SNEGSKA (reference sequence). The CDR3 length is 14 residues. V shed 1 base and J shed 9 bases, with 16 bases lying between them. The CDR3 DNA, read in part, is TGCAGTGCTAGAGTAGGGATCCTCAGGGGTGAG. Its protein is CSARVGILRGE. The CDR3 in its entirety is CSARVGILRGEQFF.

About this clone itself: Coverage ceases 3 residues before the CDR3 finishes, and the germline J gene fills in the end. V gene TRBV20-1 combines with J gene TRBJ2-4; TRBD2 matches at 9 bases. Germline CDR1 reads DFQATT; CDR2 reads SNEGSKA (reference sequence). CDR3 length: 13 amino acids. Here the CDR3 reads CSARTSGQETQYF. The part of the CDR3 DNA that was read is TGCAGTGCTAGGACTAGCGGCCAAGAGACT.

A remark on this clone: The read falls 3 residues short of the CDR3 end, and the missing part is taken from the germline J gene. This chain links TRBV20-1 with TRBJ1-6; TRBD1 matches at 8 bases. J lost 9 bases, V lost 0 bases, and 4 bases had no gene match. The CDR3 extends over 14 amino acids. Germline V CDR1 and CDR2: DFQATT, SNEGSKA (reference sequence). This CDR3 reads CSARDPGGSSPLHF. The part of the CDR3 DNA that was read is TGCAGTGCTAGAGACCCAGGGGGCAGTTCACCC.

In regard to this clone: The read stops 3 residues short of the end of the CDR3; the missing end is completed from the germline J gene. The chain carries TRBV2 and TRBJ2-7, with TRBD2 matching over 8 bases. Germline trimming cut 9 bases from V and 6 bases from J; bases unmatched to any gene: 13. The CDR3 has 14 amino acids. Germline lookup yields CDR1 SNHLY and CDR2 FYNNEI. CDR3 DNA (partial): TGTGCCAGTACCCAAGCGGGAGTTGTGAGCGAG. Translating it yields CASTQAGVVSE. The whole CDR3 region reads CASTQAGVVSEQYF.

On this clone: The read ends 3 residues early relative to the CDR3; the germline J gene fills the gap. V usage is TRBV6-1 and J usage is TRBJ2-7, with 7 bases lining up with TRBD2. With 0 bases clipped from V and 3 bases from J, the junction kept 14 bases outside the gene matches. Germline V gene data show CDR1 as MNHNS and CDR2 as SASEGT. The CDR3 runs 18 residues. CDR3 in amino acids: CASSEAPPGGGIIYEQYF. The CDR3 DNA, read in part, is TGTGCCAGCAGTGAAGCGCCCCCCGGCGGGGGTATTATCTACGAG.

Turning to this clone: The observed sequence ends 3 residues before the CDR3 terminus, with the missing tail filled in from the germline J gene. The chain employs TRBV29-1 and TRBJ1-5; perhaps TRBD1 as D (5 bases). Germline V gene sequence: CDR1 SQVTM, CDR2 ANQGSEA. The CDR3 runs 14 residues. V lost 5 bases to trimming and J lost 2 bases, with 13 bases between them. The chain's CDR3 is CSVRQGTGNQPQHF. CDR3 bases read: TGCAGCGTTCGCCAGGGAACAGGCAATCAGCCC.

Incomplete CDR3 DNA: TGCAGTGGTATGGCCGGGACAGGGGTTTCCGGGGAG. This sequence encodes CSGMAGTGVSGE. The whole CDR3 protein is CSGMAGTGVSGELFF. This rearrangement joins TRBV20-1 to TRBJ2-2; 10 bases are shared with TRBD1. The read stops 3 residues short of the end of the CDR3; the missing end is completed from the germline J gene. The CDR3 has 15 residues. The V segment lost 7 bases and the J segment 6 bases; nucleotides outside the gene matches: 11. In germline, CDR1 is DFQATT, CDR2 SNEGSKA (reference sequence).